The 15 T cell receptor beta chains below all came from one sample that was sequenced in a study of cytomegalovirus exposure and HLA in healthy donors. The PCR was carried out with 60 Vbeta primers and 13 Jbeta primers. Clones were sequenced by immunoSEQ multiplex PCR, and TCRdb holds only the in-frame ones, with some missing. The sample has 180,000 or so clones; approximately 80% are singletons. Sequenced: PBMCs. The source of these receptors is a woman between 18 and 29 years old in good health and CMV-seropositive.

The chain carries TRBV20-1 and TRBJ1-4; D not certain. The CDR3 loop spans 11 amino acids. Trimming removed 6 bases from V and 8 bases from J, with 10 bases in between. Germline V gene data show CDR1 as DFQATT and CDR2 as SNEGSKA (reference sequence). This CDR3 reads CSATPGEKLFF. The CDR3 coding sequence is TGCAGTGCCACCCCAGGAGAAAAACTGTTTTTT.

The chain joins TRBV19 to TRBJ2-7, with D possibly TRBD1 on 5 matching bases. This CDR3 region has 13 residues. The germline V and J ends were trimmed by 3 bases and 3 bases, with 9 bases remaining between them. The V gene's germline CDR1 is LNHDA and CDR2 SQIVND (reference sequence). The CDR3 here is CASSITGSYEQYF. The DNA of the CDR3 is TGTGCCAGTAGTATTACAGGTAGCTACGAGCAGTACTTC.

The chain is built from TRBV7-3 and TRBJ1-6; no clear D gene. The CDR3 length is 14 residues. Trimming removed 4 bases at V and 3 bases at J, with 7 bases between. CDR1 SGHTA and CDR2 FQGTGA come from the germline V gene. CDR3 sequence: CASSSGVYNSPLHF. The CDR3, as DNA: TGTGCCAGCAGCTCGGGTGTCTATAATTCACCCCTCCACTTT.

The chain employs TRBV7-8 and TRBJ2-2, with 8 bases that match TRBD2. This CDR3 comprises 18 residues. V lost 4 bases, J lost 1 base, and 11 bases stayed unmatched. CDR1 and CDR2 (germline): SGHVS, FQNEAQ. The CDR3 here is CASSSAGRGAENTGELFF. For the CDR3, the DNA is TGTGCCAGCAGCTCCGCCGGGCGGGGGGCAGAGAACACCGGGGAGCTGTTTTTT.

J is TRBJ2-2 and V is TRBV7-2; no definite D call. CDR1 SGHTA and CDR2 FQGNSA come from the germline V gene. The CDR3 spans 12 residues. V lost 5 bases and J 3 bases, leaving 4 bases between the germline ends. In DNA, the CDR3 is TGTGCCAGCAGCCCCTACACCGGGGAGCTGTTTTTT. Translating it yields CASSPYTGELFF.

The table lists this clone with a count of one. The chain couples TRBV19 to TRBJ1-4, with D perhaps matching TRBD1 (5 bases). The germline V gene encodes CDR1 LNHDA and CDR2 SQIVND (reference sequence). The length of the CDR3 is 13 residues. Between the trimmed V and J ends, which lost 9 bases and 10 bases, there was a span of 18 bases. The CDR3 DNA sequence: TGTGCCAGCCCGCAGCCCCGGGGGGGAAAACTGTTTTTT. Protein product: CASPQPRGGKLFF.

The V gene is TRBV29-1, the J gene TRBJ2-1; 12 bases align to TRBD1. V shed 7 bases, J shed 9 bases, and the junction held 7 bases outside the gene matches. This CDR3 has 13 amino acids. Germline assignment: CDR1 SQVTM and CDR2 ANQGSEA. The CDR3 protein is CSGGQGAGGEQFF. In DNA, the CDR3 is TGCAGCGGGGGACAGGGGGCGGGGGGTGAGCAGTTCTTC.

The chain couples TRBV4-3 to TRBJ1-1; D may be TRBD1 (5 bases). This CDR3 is 16 amino acids long. The germline V gene has CDR1 LGHNA and CDR2 YSLEER. Deletions cut 4 bases from V and 1 base from J, with 16 bases between. The CDR3 coding sequence is TGCGCCAGCAGCCGCAAGCTCCAGGGCACGAACACTGAAGCTTTCTTT. It yields the protein CASSRKLQGTNTEAFF.

The chain employs TRBV28 and TRBJ1-6; D is ambiguous. V lost 2 bases to trimming and J lost 10 bases, with 12 bases between them. In germline, CDR1 is MDHEN, CDR2 SYDVKM. CDR3 length: 14 residues. Here the CDR3 reads CASSLAGLGSPLHF. The CDR3 DNA reads as TGTGCCAGCAGTTTAGCGGGGTTGGGGTCACCCCTCCACTTT.

This clone was recorded a few times. V usage is TRBV6-6 and J usage is TRBJ1-1; D gene unclear. V gave up 2 bases and J gave up 7 bases, with 11 bases separating them. The length of the CDR3 is 13 residues. Looked up from germline, CDR1 is MNHNY and CDR2 is SVGAGI (reference sequence). The CDR3 DNA reads TGTGCCAGCAGTTACGAGAACTCGCTTGAAGCTTTCTTT. It translates to CASSYENSLEAFF.

V is TRBV6-6 and J is TRBJ1-2, with D unresolved. Trimming removed 2 bases from V and 4 bases from J, with 8 bases in between. Looked up from germline, CDR1 is MNHNY and CDR2 is SVGAGI (reference sequence). The CDR3 contains 13 residues. The CDR3 sequence is CASSYRGVYGYTF. The CDR3 nucleotides are TGTGCCAGCAGTTACCGCGGGGTCTATGGCTACACCTTC.

The chain combines TRBV6-5 with TRBJ2-7; 7 bases fit TRBD2. Germline CDR1 MNHEY, CDR2 SVGAGI. This CDR3 comprises 13 residues. The ends lost 8 bases at V and 6 bases at J; junction bases unmatched: 10. CDR3 in DNA: TGTGCCAGCTGGCGACCGACGGGGGGCGAGCAGTACTTC. Residues: CASWRPTGGEQYF.

This sequence joins TRBV7-3 and TRBJ1-1; D is unresolved. Per germline, CDR1 SGHTA and CDR2 FQGTGA. The V end lost 6 bases, the J end lost 1 base, and 6 bases lay between the germline ends. CDR3 length: 12 amino acids. CDR3 nucleotides: TGTGCCAGCAGGGGCAGGAACACTGAAGCTTTCTTT. Residues: CASRGRNTEAFF. The variable domain in full, with the rest retrieved from reference TRBV7-3 and TRBJ1-1, is GAGVSQTPSNKVTEKGKYVELRCDPISGHTALYWYRQSLGQGPEFLIYFQGTGAADDSGLPNDRFFAVRPEGSVSTLKIQRTERGDSAVYLCASRGRNTEAFFGQGTRLTVV.

This rearrangement joins TRBV16 to TRBJ1-5; 7 positions agree with TRBD1. The germline V gene encodes CDR1 KGHSY and CDR2 FQNENV. The ends lost 4 bases at V and 5 bases at J; junction bases unmatched: 14. The CDR3 has 17 residues. CDR3 in amino acids: CASSPLMHRGEDQPQHF. The CDR3 DNA is TGTGCCAGCAGCCCGTTAATGCACAGGGGAGAGGATCAGCCCCAGCATTTT.

The chain has TRBV16 and TRBJ2-1, with 8 positions matching TRBD2. CDR3 length: 16 residues. Trimming took 3 bases from V and 8 from J; bases not matched to a gene: 12. CDR1 is KGHSY, CDR2 FQNENV, per germline. The CDR3 is CASSHLRAGGLDEQFF. In DNA form, the CDR3 reads TGTGCCAGCAGCCACCTTCGGGCGGGGGGCCTGGATGAGCAGTTCTTC. Based on the CDR3 plus reference TRBV16 and TRBJ2-1, the full variable domain is GEEVAQTPKHLVRGEGQKAKLYCAPIKGHSYVFWYQQVLKNEFKFLISFQNENVFDETGMPKERFSAKCLPNSPCSLEIQATKLEDSAVYFCASSHLRAGGLDEQFFGPGTRLTVL.